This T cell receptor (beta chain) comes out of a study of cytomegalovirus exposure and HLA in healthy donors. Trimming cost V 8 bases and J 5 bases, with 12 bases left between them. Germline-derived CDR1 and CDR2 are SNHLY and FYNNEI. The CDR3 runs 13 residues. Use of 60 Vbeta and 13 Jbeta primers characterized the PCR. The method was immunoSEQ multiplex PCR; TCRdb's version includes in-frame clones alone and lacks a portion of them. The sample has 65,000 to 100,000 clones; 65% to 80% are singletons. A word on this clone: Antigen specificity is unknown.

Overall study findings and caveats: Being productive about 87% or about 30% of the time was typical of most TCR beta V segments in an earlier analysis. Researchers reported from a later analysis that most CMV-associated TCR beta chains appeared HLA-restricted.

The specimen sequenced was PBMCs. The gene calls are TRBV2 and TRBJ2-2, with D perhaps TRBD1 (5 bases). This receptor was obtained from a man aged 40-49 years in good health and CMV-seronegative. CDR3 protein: CASVAGRTGELFF. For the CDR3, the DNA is TGTGCCAGCGTTGCAGGGCGGACCGGGGAGCTGTTTTTT.